This T cell receptor beta chain appears in the sequencing data of a study of persistence of HIV-infected CD4 T cells. Study in general: Suppressive ART had lasted a median of around eight years.

Losses at the gene ends were 4 bases for V and 1 base for J; bases not matched to a gene: 8. This CDR3 is built from 16 residues. CDR1 and CDR2 from the germline V gene are SGHRS and YFSETQ. Stimulation used about 9.5 ug/mL lysate from CMV-infected fibroblasts. CD40L-negative CD69-negative CD45RO-high memory CD4+ T cells were sorted as populations depleted of antigen-responding cells. The libraries were made with immunoSEQ version 4 in survey mode. Sequenced by immunoSEQ multiplex PCR; TCRdb stores in-frame clones only, minus some. Of tens of thousands of clones in the sample, approximately 80% were seen once. Turning to this clone: The target antigen is unknown.

This clonotype was obtained from an adult man with HIV who was CMV-seropositive. The V and J genes are TRBV5-1 and TRBJ2-1; 7 bases are a match to TRBD2. The specimen was CD4+ T cells sorted from PBMCs after roughly 19-hour stimulation, collected from a patient who received antiretroviral therapy. CDR3 residues: CASSQGGVYSYNEQFF. The CDR3 DNA is TGCGCCAGCAGCCAGGGAGGGGTTTATTCCTACAATGAGCAGTTCTTC.